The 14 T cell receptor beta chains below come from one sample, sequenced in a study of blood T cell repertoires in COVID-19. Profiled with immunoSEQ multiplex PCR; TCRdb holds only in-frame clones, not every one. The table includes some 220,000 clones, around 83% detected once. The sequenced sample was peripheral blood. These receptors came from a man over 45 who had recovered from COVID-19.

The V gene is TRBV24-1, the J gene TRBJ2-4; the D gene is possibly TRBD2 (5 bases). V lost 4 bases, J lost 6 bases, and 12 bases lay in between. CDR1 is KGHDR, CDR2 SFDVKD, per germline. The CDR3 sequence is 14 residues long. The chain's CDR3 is CATSDPRRGNIQYF. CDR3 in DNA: TGTGCCACCAGTGACCCAAGACGGGGAAACATTCAGTACTTC.

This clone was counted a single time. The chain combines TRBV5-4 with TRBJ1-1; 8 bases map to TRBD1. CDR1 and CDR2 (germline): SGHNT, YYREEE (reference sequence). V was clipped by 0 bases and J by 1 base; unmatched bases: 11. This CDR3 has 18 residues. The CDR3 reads CASSLDRGTILPNTEAFF. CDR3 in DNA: TGTGCCAGCAGCTTGGACAGGGGGACGATCCTGCCGAACACTGAAGCTTTCTTT.

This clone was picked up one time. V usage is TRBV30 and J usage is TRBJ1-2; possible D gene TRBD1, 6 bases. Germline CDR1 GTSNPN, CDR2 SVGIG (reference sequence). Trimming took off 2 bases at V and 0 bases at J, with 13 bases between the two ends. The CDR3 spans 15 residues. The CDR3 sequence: CAWSLPRGTNYGYTF. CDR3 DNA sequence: TGTGCCTGGAGTTTACCCAGGGGTACTAACTATGGCTACACCTTC.

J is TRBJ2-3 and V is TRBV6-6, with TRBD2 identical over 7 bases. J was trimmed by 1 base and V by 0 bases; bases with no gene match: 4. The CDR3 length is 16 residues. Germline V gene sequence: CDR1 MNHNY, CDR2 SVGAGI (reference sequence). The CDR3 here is CASSYSAGARTDTQYF. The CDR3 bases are TGTGCCAGCAGTTACTCCGCGGGAGCCCGCACAGATACGCAGTATTTT.

DNA for the CDR3: TGTGCCACCAGCAGAGGCAGGAGGGGTGGAGAGCAGTACTTC. Its translation: CATSRGRRGGEQYF. V usage is TRBV15 and J usage is TRBJ2-7; tentative D call: TRBD2 (6 bases). The CDR3 contains 14 residues. Germline lookup yields CDR1 LNHNV and CDR2 YYDKDF (reference sequence). Trimming removed 1 base at V and 7 bases at J, with 14 bases between.

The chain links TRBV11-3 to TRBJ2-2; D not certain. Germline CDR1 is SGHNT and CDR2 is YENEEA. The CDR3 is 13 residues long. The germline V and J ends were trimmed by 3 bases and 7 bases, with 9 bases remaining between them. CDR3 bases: TGTGCCAGCAGCTTCCCATCCGGCGGGGAGCTGTTTTTT. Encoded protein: CASSFPSGGELFF.

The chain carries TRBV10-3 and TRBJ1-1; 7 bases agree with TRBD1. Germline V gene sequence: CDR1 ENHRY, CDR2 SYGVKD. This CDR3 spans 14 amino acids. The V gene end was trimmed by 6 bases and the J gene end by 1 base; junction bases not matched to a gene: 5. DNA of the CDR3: TGTGCCATCAGGCCGGGACAGAAGAACACTGAAGCTTTCTTT. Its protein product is CAIRPGQKNTEAFF.

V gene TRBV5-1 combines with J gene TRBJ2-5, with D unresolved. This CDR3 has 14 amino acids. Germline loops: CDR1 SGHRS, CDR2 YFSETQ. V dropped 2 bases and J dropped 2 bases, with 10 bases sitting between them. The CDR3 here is CASSLPTEQETQYF. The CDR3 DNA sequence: TGCGCCAGCAGCTTACCGACGGAGCAAGAGACCCAGTACTTC.

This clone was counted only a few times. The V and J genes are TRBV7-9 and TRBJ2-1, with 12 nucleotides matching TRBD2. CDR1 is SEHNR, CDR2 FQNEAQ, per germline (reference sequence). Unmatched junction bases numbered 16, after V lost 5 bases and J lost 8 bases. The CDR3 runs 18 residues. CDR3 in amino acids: CASSPMETSGSREDEQFF. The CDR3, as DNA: TGTGCCAGCAGCCCAATGGAGACTAGCGGGAGCAGAGAAGATGAGCAGTTCTTC.

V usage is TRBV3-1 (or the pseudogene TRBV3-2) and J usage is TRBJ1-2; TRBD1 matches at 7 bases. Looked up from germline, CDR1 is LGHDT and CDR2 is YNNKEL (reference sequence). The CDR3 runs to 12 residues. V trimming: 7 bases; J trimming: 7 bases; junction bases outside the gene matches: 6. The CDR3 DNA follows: TGTGCCAGCACCCGACAGGGATCTGGCTACACCTTC. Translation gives CASTRQGSGYTF.

The CDR3 protein is CASSLTYRGQGYTF. CDR3 DNA: TGTGCCAGCAGTCTGACCTACAGGGGGCAAGGCTACACCTTC. This chain uses TRBV27 with TRBJ1-2; 9 bases line up with TRBD1. CDR3 length: 14 residues. Germline CDR1 and CDR2: MNHEY and SMNVEV (reference sequence). The V and J ends lost 5 bases and 8 bases, in that order; junction bases with no gene match: 9.

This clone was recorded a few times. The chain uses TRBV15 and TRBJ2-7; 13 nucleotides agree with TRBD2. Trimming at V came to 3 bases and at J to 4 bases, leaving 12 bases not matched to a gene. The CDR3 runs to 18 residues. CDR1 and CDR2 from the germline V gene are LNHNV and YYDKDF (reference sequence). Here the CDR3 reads CATSSSPGLAGFKYEQYF. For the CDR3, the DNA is TGTGCCACCAGCAGTTCACCGGGACTAGCGGGATTCAAATACGAGCAGTACTTC.

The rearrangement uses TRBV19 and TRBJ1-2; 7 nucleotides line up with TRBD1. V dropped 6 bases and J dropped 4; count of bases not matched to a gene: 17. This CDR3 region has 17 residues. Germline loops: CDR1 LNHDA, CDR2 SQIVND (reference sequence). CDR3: CASSSPGQDLLSYGYTF. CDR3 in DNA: TGTGCCAGTAGCAGCCCAGGACAGGACCTACTTAGCTATGGCTACACCTTC.

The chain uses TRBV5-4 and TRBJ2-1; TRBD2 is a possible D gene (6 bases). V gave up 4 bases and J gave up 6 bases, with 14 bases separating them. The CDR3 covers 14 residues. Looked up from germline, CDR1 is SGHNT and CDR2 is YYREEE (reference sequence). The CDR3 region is CASSQPGTPNEQFF. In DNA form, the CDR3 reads TGTGCCAGCAGCCAGCCCGGGACTCCCAATGAGCAGTTCTTC.